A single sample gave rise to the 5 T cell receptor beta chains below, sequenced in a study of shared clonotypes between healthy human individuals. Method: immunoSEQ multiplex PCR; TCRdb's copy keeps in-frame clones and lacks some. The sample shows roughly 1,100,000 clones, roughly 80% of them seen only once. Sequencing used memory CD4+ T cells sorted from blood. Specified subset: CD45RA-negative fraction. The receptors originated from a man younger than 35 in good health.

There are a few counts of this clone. The CDR3 DNA is TGTGCCAGCAGCCTCCGGGAGGCTAATTCACCCCTCCACTTT. Amino acid sequence: CASSLREANSPLHF. The chain is built from TRBV7-9 and TRBJ1-6; D is uncertain. Germline assignment: CDR1 SEHNR and CDR2 FQNEAQ (reference sequence). Trimming removed 5 bases from V and 6 bases from J, with 11 bases in between. The CDR3 runs 14 residues. Filled out from reference TRBV7-9 and TRBJ1-6, the complete variable domain reads DTGVSQNPRHKITKRGQNVTFRCDPISEHNRLYWYRQTLGQGPEFLTYFQNEAQLEKSRLLSDRFSAERPKGSFSTLEIQRTEQGDSAMYLCASSLREANSPLHFGNGTRLTVT.

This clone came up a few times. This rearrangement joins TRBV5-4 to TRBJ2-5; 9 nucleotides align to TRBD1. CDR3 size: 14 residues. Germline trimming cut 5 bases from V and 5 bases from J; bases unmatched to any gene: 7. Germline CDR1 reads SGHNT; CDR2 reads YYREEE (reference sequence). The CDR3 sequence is CASRTGGSQETQYF. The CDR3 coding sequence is TGTGCCAGCAGGACAGGGGGTTCCCAGGAGACCCAGTACTTC.

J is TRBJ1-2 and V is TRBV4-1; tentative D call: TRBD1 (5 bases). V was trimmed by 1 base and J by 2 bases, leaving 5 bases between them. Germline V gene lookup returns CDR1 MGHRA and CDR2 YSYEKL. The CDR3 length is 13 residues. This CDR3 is CASSQGGNYGYTF. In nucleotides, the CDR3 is TGCGCCAGCAGCCAAGGGGGGAACTATGGCTACACCTTC.

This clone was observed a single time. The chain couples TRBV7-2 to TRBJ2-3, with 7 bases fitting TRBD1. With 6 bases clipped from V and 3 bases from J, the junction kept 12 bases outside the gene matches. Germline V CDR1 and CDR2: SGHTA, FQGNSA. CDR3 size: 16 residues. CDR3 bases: TGTGCCAGCAGATCCGACAGGGTCGGGAAAACAGATACGCAGTATTTT. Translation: CASRSDRVGKTDTQYF.

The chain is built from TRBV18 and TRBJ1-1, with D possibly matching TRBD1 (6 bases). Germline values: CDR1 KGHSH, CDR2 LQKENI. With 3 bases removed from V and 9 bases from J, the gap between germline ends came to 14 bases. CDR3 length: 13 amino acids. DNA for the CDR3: TGTGCCAGCTCACCTAATACGGGACAACAAGCTTTCTTT. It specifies CASSPNTGQQAFF.